Following are 21 T cell receptor beta chains from one sample sequenced in a study of identifying expanded T cells in peripheral blood. This table comes from immunoSEQ multiplex PCR, and its TCRdb copy is limited to in-frame clones, with some not included. The sample yields about 110,000 clones, 88% seen once. Sequencing was done on a sample of blood. The source of these receptors is a person aged 18 to 75 in good health.

V gene TRBV6-5 combines with J gene TRBJ2-7; 9 nucleotides line up with TRBD1. CDR3 length: 14 residues. J was trimmed by 2 bases and V by 7 bases; bases with no gene match: 6. Germline V gene lookup returns CDR1 MNHEY and CDR2 SVGAGI. CDR3 residues: CASTKTGGAYEQYF. The DNA of the CDR3 is TGTGCCAGCACTAAGACAGGGGGGGCCTACGAGCAGTACTTC.

This clone came up a few times. The chain employs TRBV6-6 and TRBJ1-2; the D gene is possibly TRBD1 (6 bases). CDR1 and CDR2 (germline): MNHNY, SVGAGI (reference sequence). CDR3 size: 15 residues. Trimming removed 6 bases at V and 8 bases at J, with 22 bases between. CDR3 coding DNA: TGTGCCAGCAGGACCTACCAAACAAGACAGGTGGGCTACACCTTC. Its translation: CASRTYQTRQVGYTF.

This clone has a single count. The V gene is TRBV6-5, the J gene TRBJ1-1; D is ambiguous. The CDR3 consists of 12 residues. Germline V gene lookup returns CDR1 MNHEY and CDR2 SVGAGI. V lost 10 bases to trimming and J lost 0 bases, with 9 bases between them. The CDR3 sequence: CATRHMNTEAFF. Here the CDR3 DNA reads TGTGCCACCCGACATATGAACACTGAAGCTTTCTTT.

J is TRBJ2-5 and V is TRBV5-8, with 9 bases matching TRBD1. Trimming cost V 2 bases and J 4 bases; bases outside gene matches: 15. From germline, CDR1 is SGHTS and CDR2 YDEGEE. This CDR3 contains 18 residues. CDR3 sequence (DNA): TGTGCCAGCAGCTTTGGGTTTGTCCGGGACAGGGCTTTAGAGACCCAGTACTTC. This gives the protein CASSFGFVRDRALETQYF.

The chain is built from TRBV7-6 and TRBJ2-6; D unresolved. The CDR3 loop spans 16 amino acids. Trimming shortened V by 5 bases and J by 5 bases, and 16 bases separated the two germline ends. Per germline, CDR1 SGHVS and CDR2 FNYEAQ. The CDR3 is CASSQISQSRANVLTF. The CDR3, as DNA: TGTGCCAGCAGCCAAATCTCACAAAGTCGGGCCAACGTCCTGACTTTC.

This chain links TRBV6-5 with TRBJ1-5; D is perhaps TRBD1 (5 bases). Germline V gene lookup returns CDR1 MNHEY and CDR2 SVGAGI. The CDR3 is 15 amino acids. Trimming stripped 2 bases from V and 6 bases from J, with 14 bases between. CDR3 in DNA: TGTGCCAGCAGTTACCCGGTGGGACGAGGTCAGCCCCAGCATTTT. Its protein product is CASSYPVGRGQPQHF.

This clone was observed a handful of times. The rearrangement uses TRBV7-2 and TRBJ2-7; D is tentatively TRBD1 or TRBD2 (5 bases each). Germline assignment: CDR1 SGHTA and CDR2 FQGNSA. CDR3 length: 13 amino acids. Trimming left V 1 base short and J 4 bases short, with 8 bases between. CDR3 nucleotides: TGTGCCAGCAGCTTAGGGGACGGGTACGAGCAGTACTTC. It codes for CASSLGDGYEQYF.

J is TRBJ1-5 and V is TRBV30, with D perhaps matching TRBD1 (5 bases). This CDR3 is 13 amino acids long. Germline CDR1 and CDR2: GTSNPN and SVGIG (reference sequence). Deletions cut 1 base from V and 7 bases from J, with 11 bases between. The CDR3 here is CAWSAGLRQPQHF. The CDR3 DNA follows: TGTGCCTGGAGTGCGGGGCTCCGCCAGCCCCAGCATTTT.

This chain uses TRBV4-2 with TRBJ1-2; D is undetermined. Germline V gene data show CDR1 as LGHNA and CDR2 as YNFKEQ. This CDR3 is built from 15 residues. V was clipped by 10 bases and J by 4 bases, with 22 bases between them. CDR3 nucleotides: TGTGCCATCCAAAAGGAGAAGGAGCCCTCCTATGGCTACACCTTC. This sequence encodes CAIQKEKEPSYGYTF.

The chain links TRBV19 to TRBJ2-1; the match to TRBD2 covers 9 bases. J lost 7 bases, V lost 5 bases, and 9 bases had no gene match. The V gene's germline CDR1 is LNHDA and CDR2 SQIVND (reference sequence). The CDR3 covers 15 residues. CDR3 amino acids: CASSLRGGPTNEQFF. CDR3 nucleotides: TGTGCCAGTAGTCTGCGGGGGGGTCCCACTAATGAGCAGTTCTTC.

This chain uses TRBV19 with TRBJ1-5; D gene unclear. The ends were cut back, 3 bases at V and 3 bases at J, with 12 bases in the middle. CDR1 is LNHDA and CDR2 is SQIVND in the germline V gene (reference sequence). This CDR3 spans 15 amino acids. The CDR3 reads CASSIALVNNQPQHF. Here the CDR3 DNA reads TGTGCCAGTAGTATTGCCTTGGTGAACAATCAGCCCCAGCATTTT.

CDR3 nucleotides: TGTGCCAGCAGAGACACTATCTACGAGCAGTACTTC. As protein: CASRDTIYEQYF. The genes are TRBV28 and TRBJ2-7; D remains ambiguous. The CDR3 has 12 residues. Germline V gene data show CDR1 as MDHEN and CDR2 as SYDVKM. Deletions cut 6 bases from V and 3 bases from J, with 9 bases between.

The chain uses TRBV19 and TRBJ1-2; D might be TRBD1 (5 bases). In germline, CDR1 is LNHDA, CDR2 SQIVND (reference sequence). The CDR3 covers 15 residues. V was clipped by 5 bases and J by 6 bases, with 19 bases between them. Here the CDR3 DNA reads TGTGCCAGTAGTGCCGGGACTTGGGGGTCGAATGGCTACACCTTC. This encodes CASSAGTWGSNGYTF. Full variable domain (rest looked up from reference TRBV19 and TRBJ1-2): DGGITQSPKYLFRKEGQNVTLSCEQNLNHDAMYWYRQDPGQGLRLIYYSQIVNDFQKGDIAEGYSVSREKKESFPLTVTSAQKNPTAFYLCASSAGTWGSNGYTFGSGTRLTVV.

The chain employs TRBV6-5 and TRBJ2-7; D is unresolved. This CDR3 has 14 residues. Germline CDR1 and CDR2: MNHEY and SVGAGI. The V end was cut by 0 bases, the J end by 6 bases, with 12 bases between. Here the CDR3 DNA reads TGTGCCAGCAGTTACTCGGGTATAAGAGGCGAGCAGTACTTC. Amino acid sequence: CASSYSGIRGEQYF.

The J gene is TRBJ1-1, the V gene TRBV28; no firm D call. The CDR3 covers 13 residues. Germline V gene data show CDR1 as MDHEN and CDR2 as SYDVKM. V was shortened by 6 bases and J by 1 base, with 9 bases between the two germline ends. The chain's CDR3 is CASRPGTNTEAFF. As DNA, the CDR3 is TGTGCCAGCAGACCAGGAACGAACACTGAAGCTTTCTTT.

V usage is TRBV5-1 and J usage is TRBJ2-5; 9 bases align to TRBD2. V shed 0 bases, J shed 7 bases, and the junction held 4 bases outside the gene matches. This CDR3 spans 14 amino acids. Germline V CDR1 and CDR2: SGHRS, YFSETQ. Written as DNA, the CDR3 is TGCGCCAGCAGCTTGGGGCGGGAGGGTCGGACCCAGTACTTC. Translated, it gives CASSLGREGRTQYF.

This clone was found once. The sample carries other DNA sequences with the same CDR3. The rearrangement links TRBV28 to TRBJ1-2; D not certain. Trimming took 3 bases from V and 5 from J, leaving 7 bases between them. The CDR3 consists of 12 residues. Germline V gene data show CDR1 as MDHEN and CDR2 as SYDVKM. The DNA for the CDR3 is TGTGCCAGCAGTTTGCCGGGGTATGGCTACACCTTC. Amino acids: CASSLPGYGYTF.

The chain recombines TRBV11-3 with TRBJ2-7; D may match TRBD1 or TRBD2 (5 bases each). This CDR3 is 12 amino acids long. Germline loops: CDR1 SGHNT, CDR2 YENEEA. The V end was cut by 1 base, the J end by 6 bases, with 7 bases between. CDR3 protein: CASSLAGSEQYF. CDR3 nucleotides: TGTGCCAGCAGCTTAGCAGGGAGCGAGCAGTACTTC.

The chain has TRBV5-1 and TRBJ2-6; D gene ambiguous. This CDR3 has 16 residues. Germline V gene sequence: CDR1 SGHRS, CDR2 YFSETQ. Trimming pared 4 bases from V and 0 bases from J, leaving 11 bases between. Written as DNA, the CDR3 is TGCGCCAGCAGCGCGGACGATATCTCTGGGGCCAACGTCCTGACTTTC. Translation gives CASSADDISGANVLTF.

V is TRBV27 and J is TRBJ2-3; 7 positions match TRBD2. The CDR3 is made up of 16 amino acids. V trimming: 2 bases; J trimming: 2 bases; junction bases outside the gene matches: 7. Per the germline V gene, CDR1 is MNHEY and CDR2 is SMNVEV (reference sequence). In nucleotides, the CDR3 is TGTGCCAGCAGTTTAGGGCCTCTAGCGGCCACAGATACGCAGTATTTT. Protein: CASSLGPLAATDTQYF.

The rearrangement links TRBV9 to TRBJ2-5; D uncertain. Per the germline V gene, CDR1 is SGDLS and CDR2 is YYNGEE. The CDR3 is 12 amino acids. V was shortened by 1 base and J by 0 bases, with 1 base between the two germline ends. This chain's CDR3 is CASSVNQETQYF. The CDR3 region has the DNA TGTGCCAGCAGCGTAAACCAAGAGACCCAGTACTTC.